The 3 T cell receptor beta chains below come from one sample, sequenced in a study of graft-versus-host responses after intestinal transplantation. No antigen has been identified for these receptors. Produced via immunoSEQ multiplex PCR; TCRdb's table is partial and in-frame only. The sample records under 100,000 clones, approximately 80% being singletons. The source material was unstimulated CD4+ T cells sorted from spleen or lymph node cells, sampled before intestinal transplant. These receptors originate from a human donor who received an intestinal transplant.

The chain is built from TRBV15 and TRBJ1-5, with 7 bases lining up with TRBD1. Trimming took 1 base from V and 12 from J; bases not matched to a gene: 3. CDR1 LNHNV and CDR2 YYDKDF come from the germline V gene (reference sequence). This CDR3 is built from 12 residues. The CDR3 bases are TGTGCCACCAGCAGAGTCCAGGGGGGCCAGCATTTT. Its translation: CATSRVQGGQHF.

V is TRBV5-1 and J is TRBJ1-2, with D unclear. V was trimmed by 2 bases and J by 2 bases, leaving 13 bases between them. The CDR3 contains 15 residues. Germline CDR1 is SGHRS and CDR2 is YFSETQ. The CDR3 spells CASSFMPTGNYGYTF. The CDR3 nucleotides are TGCGCCAGCAGCTTTATGCCGACGGGGAACTATGGCTACACCTTC.

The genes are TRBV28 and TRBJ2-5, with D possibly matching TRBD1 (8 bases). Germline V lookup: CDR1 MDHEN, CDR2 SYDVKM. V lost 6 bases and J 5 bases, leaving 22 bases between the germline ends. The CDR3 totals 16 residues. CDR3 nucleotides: TGTGCCAGCAGCCTCGCGGGGGACAGGCACAGGGAGACCCAGTACTTC. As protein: CASSLAGDRHRETQYF.